Included here is one T cell receptor (beta chain) sequence, with context. No antigen is known for it. The germline V gene encodes CDR1 MGHDK and CDR2 SYGVNS. Deletions cut 1 base from V and 3 bases from J, with 10 bases between. The CDR3 contains 15 residues. The sample is drawn from a study of cytomegalovirus exposure and HLA in healthy donors. Study-wide results and caveats: It was approximately 150 TCR beta chains that were listed as cytomegalovirus-associated. Some highly shared sequence variants likely arose as a pipeline artifact.

The PCR employed 60 Vbeta primers together with 13 Jbeta primers. Clones were sequenced by immunoSEQ multiplex PCR, and TCRdb holds only the in-frame ones, with some missing. The sample has approximately 170,000 clones, approximately 78% seen once. This clonotype was sampled from a woman under 30 in good health and CMV-seronegative. The chain carries TRBV25-1 and TRBJ1-5; D call uncertain. What was sequenced was PBMCs. The CDR3: CASSESLGDNQPQHF. In DNA, the CDR3 is TGTGCCAGCAGTGAATCCCTTGGAGACAATCAGCCCCAGCATTTT. Full variable domain (missing parts from reference TRBV25-1 and TRBJ1-5): EADIYQTPRYLVIGTGKKITLECSQTMGHDKMYWYQQDPGMELHLIHYSYGVNSTEKGDLSSESTVSRIRTEHFPLTLESARPSHTSQYLCASSESLGDNQPQHFGDGTRLSIL.